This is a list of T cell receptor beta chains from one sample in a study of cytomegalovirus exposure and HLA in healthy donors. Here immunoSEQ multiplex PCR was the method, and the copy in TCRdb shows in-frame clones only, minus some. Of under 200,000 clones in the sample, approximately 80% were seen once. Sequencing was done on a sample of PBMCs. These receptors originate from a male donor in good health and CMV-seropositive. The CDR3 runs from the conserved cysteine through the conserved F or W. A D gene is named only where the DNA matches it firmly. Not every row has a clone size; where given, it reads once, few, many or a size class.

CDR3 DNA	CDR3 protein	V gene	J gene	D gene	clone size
TGTGCCAGCAGCAGGACAGGGGCGTACACCGGGGAGCTGTTTTTT	CASSRTGAYTGELFF	TRBV7-9	TRBJ2-2	TRBD1	NA
TGTGCCAGCAGCATTGAAAGGGGCATGGTGAAGTCACCCCTCCACTTT	CASSIERGMVKSPLHF	TRBV21-1	TRBJ1-6	NA	once
TGTGCCAGCAGCTTAGTTAACTACGACGAGCAGTACTTC	CASSLVNYDEQYF	TRBV7-9	TRBJ2-7	NA	NA
TGCGCCAGCAGCTTGAATAGCGGGGCCTACAATGAGCAGTTCTTC	CASSLNSGAYNEQFF	TRBV5-1	TRBJ2-1	TRBD2	NA
TGTGCCAGCAGCCATGGGGCACCTACAAACAATGAGCAGTTCTTC	CASSHGAPTNNEQFF	TRBV7-9	TRBJ2-1	NA	NA
TGTGCCAGCGGCGGGATTAGCAATCAGCCCCAGCATTTT	CASGGISNQPQHF	TRBV28	TRBJ1-5	NA	NA
TGTGCCAGCAGTGAATTATCTGGGGCCAACGTCCTGACTTTC	CASSELSGANVLTF	TRBV2	TRBJ2-6	NA	NA
TGTGCCAGCAGGCCGGGACAGGGGAGTTCACCCCTCCACTTT	CASRPGQGSSPLHF	TRBV27	TRBJ1-6	TRBD1	NA
TGTGCCAGCAGTTTTTCTAGCGGGGTGAGGGGGCAGTTCTTC	CASSFSSGVRGQFF	TRBV27	TRBJ2-1	TRBD2	NA
TGTGCCAGCAGTCCCCCCAGCGGGGGCCCCCATTACGAGCAGTACTTC	CASSPPSGGPHYEQYF	TRBV27	TRBJ2-7	TRBD2	NA
TGCGCCAGCAGCGGGGGGGCAGCCTACGAGCAGTACTTC	CASSGGAAYEQYF	TRBV5-1	TRBJ2-7	NA	few
TGTGCCTGGAGTAGCGGGACAGGGTTCGAAAAACTGTTTTTT	CAWSSGTGFEKLFF	TRBV30	TRBJ1-4	TRBD1	few
TGTGCCAGCAGCTTGGGACTAGCAGAGTCCTACGAGCAGTACTTC	CASSLGLAESYEQYF	TRBV7-9	TRBJ2-7	TRBD2	NA
TGCAGCGTGGGAGCATCCTCCTACGAGCAGTACTTC	CSVGASSYEQYF	TRBV29-1	TRBJ2-7	NA	NA
TGTGCCAGCAGCGCACAGGGGTCTCTTGATACGCAGTATTTT	CASSAQGSLDTQYF	TRBV9	TRBJ2-3	TRBD1	NA
TGTGCCAGCAGTCCTTGGAGGACTATATACAATGAGCAGTTCTTC	CASSPWRTIYNEQFF	TRBV14	TRBJ2-1	NA	NA
TGTGCCAGTAGTGGCGCGACAGCCTACGAGCAGTACTTC	CASSGATAYEQYF	TRBV19	TRBJ2-7	NA	NA
TGTGCCAGCAGTCCTATTTCGGGAGGCCAAGAGACCCAGTACTTC	CASSPISGGQETQYF	TRBV28	TRBJ2-5	TRBD2	few
TGCGCCAGCAGCTTGTCTCCCGGGGGGCACTCCTACAATGAGCAGTTCTTC	CASSLSPGGHSYNEQFF	TRBV5-1	TRBJ2-1	NA	NA
TGTGCCATCGGAATCCAGGGAGGAGAAAAACTGTTTTTT	CAIGIQGGEKLFF	TRBV10-3	TRBJ1-4	NA	few
TGCGCCAGCAGCTTGGCCAGATTTAACTATGGCTACACCTTC	CASSLARFNYGYTF	TRBV5-1	TRBJ1-2	NA	once
TGTGCCAGCAGCTCTAGCGGGATGACGTACCATGAGCAGTTCTTC	CASSSSGMTYHEQFF	TRBV28	TRBJ2-1	TRBD2	once
TGTGCCATCTCGGGACAGGTGGGTTACAATGAGCAGTTCTTC	CAISGQVGYNEQFF	TRBV10-3	TRBJ2-1	TRBD1	NA
TGTGCCAGCAGCGGGCCCGGGACAGCCTACGAGCAGTACTTC	CASSGPGTAYEQYF	TRBV7-9	TRBJ2-7	TRBD1	once
TGTGCCAGCAGTTTATATGGGGGGGGCACAGATACGCAGTATTTT	CASSLYGGGTDTQYF	TRBV28	TRBJ2-3	TRBD2	NA
TGTGCCAGCACCCTACCCACTAGCGTAAGCTCCTACAATGAGCAGTTCTTC	CASTLPTSVSSYNEQFF	TRBV7-9	TRBJ2-1	TRBD2	once
TGTGCCAGCTCACCACGGGGACAGGGATACAATGAGCAGTTCTTC	CASSPRGQGYNEQFF	TRBV18	TRBJ2-1	TRBD1	NA
TGTGCCAGCAGGAGCAACTACGAGCAGTACTTC	CASRSNYEQYF	TRBV27	TRBJ2-7	NA	NA
TGTGCCAGCAGCCAAGATCTCGGAGGACCCTACGAGCAGTACTTC	CASSQDLGGPYEQYF	TRBV4-2	TRBJ2-7	NA	NA
TGCAGCGTTGAGGCTAGCGGGAGTTTTTCCTACAATGAGCAGTTCTTC	CSVEASGSFSYNEQFF	TRBV29-1	TRBJ2-1	TRBD2	NA
TGCGCCAGCAGCCTCCGGGGGATAGCGGGAGGGCCGGCCTACGAGCAGTACTTC	CASSLRGIAGGPAYEQYF	TRBV4-1	TRBJ2-7	TRBD2	few
TGTGCCAGCAGCTTAGCTGGCCGCTTGTACAATGAGCAGTTCTTC	CASSLAGRLYNEQFF	TRBV7-6	TRBJ2-1	NA	NA
TGTGCCAGCAGCCAATTGACTAGCGGGACATATACGCAGTATTTT	CASSQLTSGTYTQYF	TRBV14	TRBJ2-3	TRBD2	few
TGTGCCTGGGCGGGCAGGAACCTTCCTGGGGCCAACGTCCTGACTTTC	CAWAGRNLPGANVLTF	TRBV30	TRBJ2-6	NA	NA
TGCAGCGTTGAAGATCGAACTAGCGGGACAGATACGCAGTATTTT	CSVEDRTSGTDTQYF	TRBV29-1	TRBJ2-3	TRBD2	few
TGTGCCAGCAGGGCCTCCTACGAGCAGTACTTC	CASRASYEQYF	TRBV2	TRBJ2-7	NA	NA
TGTGCCAGCCAGAAGCGGGAGGGGCCCTACGAGCAGTACTTC	CASQKREGPYEQYF	TRBV11-3	TRBJ2-7	TRBD2	NA
TGTGCCAGCAGCTTGGGGACTAGCAGATCATACAATGAGCAGTTCTTC	CASSLGTSRSYNEQFF	TRBV7-2	TRBJ2-1	TRBD2	NA
TGTGCCAGCGGCCTTCCGGGGTGGGGCACAGATACGCAGTATTTT	CASGLPGWGTDTQYF	TRBV7-9	TRBJ2-3	NA	few
TGTGCCAGCAGTTTAGCAGGGGGGAACACTGAAGCTTTCTTT	CASSLAGGNTEAFF	TRBV28	TRBJ1-1	TRBD1	NA
TGTGCCACCTTCCACCTAGGGACTACTCGTACCACCGGGGAGCTGTTTTTT	CATFHLGTTRTTGELFF	TRBV15	TRBJ2-2	TRBD2	NA
TGTGCCAGCAGCCCACGGGGACTAGCGGGAGCCCAGGGAGGAAACATTCAGTACTTC	CASSPRGLAGAQGGNIQYF	TRBV2	TRBJ2-4	TRBD2	NA
TGTGCCAGCAGCCAATATACGCGAGAGTTTGAAGCTTTCTTT	CASSQYTREFEAFF	TRBV14	TRBJ1-1	NA	once
TGTGCCAGCAGCTTGACTAGCCTGGCTGAGCAGTTCTTC	CASSLTSLAEQFF	TRBV7-2	TRBJ2-1	TRBD2	NA
TGTGCCAGTAGTATACGTGGAGGCAATCAGCCCCAGCATTTT	CASSIRGGNQPQHF	TRBV19	TRBJ1-5	NA	NA